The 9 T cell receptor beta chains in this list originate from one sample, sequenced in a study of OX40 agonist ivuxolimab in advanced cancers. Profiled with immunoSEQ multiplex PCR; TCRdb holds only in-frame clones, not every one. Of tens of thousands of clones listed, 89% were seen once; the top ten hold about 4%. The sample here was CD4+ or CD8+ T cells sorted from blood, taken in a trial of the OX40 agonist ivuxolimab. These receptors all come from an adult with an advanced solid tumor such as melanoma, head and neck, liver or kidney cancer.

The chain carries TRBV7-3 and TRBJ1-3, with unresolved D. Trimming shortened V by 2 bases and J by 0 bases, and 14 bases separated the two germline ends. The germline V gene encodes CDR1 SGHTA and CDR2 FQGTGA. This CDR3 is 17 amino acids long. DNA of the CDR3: TGTGCCAGCAGCTTAGATGGCGGCGCCCGCTCTGGAAACACCATATATTTT. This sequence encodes CASSLDGGARSGNTIYF. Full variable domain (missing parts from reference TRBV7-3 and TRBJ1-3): GAGVSQTPSNKVTEKGKYVELRCDPISGHTALYWYRQSLGQGPEFLIYFQGTGAADDSGLPNDRFFAVRPEGSVSTLKIQRTERGDSAVYLCASSLDGGARSGNTIYFGEGSWLTVV.

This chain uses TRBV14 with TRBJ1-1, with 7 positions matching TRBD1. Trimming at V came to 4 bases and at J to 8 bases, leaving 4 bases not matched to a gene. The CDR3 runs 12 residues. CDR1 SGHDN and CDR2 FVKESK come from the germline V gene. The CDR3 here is CASSRTQGEAFF. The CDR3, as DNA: TGTGCCAGCAGCCGGACACAGGGGGAAGCTTTCTTT.

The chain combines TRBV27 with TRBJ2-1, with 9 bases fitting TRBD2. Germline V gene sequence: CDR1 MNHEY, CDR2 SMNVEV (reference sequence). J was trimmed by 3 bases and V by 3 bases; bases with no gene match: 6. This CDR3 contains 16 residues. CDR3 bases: TGTGCCAGCAGTTTTGGCGGGAGGGCCTTCTACAATGAGCAGTTCTTC. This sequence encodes CASSFGGRAFYNEQFF.

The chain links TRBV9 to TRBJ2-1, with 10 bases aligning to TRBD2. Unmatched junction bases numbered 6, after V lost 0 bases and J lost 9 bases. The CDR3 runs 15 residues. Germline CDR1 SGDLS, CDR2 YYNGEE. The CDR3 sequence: CASSVDLAGDREQFF. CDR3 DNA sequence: TGTGCCAGCAGCGTAGACCTAGCGGGAGATCGTGAGCAGTTCTTC.

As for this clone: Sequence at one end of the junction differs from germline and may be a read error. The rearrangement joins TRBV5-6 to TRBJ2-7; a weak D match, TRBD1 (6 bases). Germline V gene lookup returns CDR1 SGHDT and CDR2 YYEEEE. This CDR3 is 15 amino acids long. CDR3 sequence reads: CASSFPGVTSNEQYF. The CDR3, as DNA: TGTGCCAGCAGCTTCCCAGGGGTCACCTCCAACGAGCAGTACTTC.

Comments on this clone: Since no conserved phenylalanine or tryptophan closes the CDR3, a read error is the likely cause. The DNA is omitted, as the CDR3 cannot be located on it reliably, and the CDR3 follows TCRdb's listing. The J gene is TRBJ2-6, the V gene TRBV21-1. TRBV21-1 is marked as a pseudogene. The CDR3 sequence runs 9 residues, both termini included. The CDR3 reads CASSNPTKA.

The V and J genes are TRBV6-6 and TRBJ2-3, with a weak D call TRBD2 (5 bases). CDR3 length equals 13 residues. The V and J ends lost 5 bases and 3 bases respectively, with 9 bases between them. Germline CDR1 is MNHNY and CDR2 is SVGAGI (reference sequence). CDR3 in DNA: TGTGCCAGCAGTAGAACTAGTACAGATACGCAGTATTTT. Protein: CASSRTSTDTQYF.

The CDR3 is CASSPSWGFEAFF. Here the CDR3 DNA reads TGTGCCAGCAGCCCCTCCTGGGGGTTTGAAGCTTTCTTT. This rearrangement joins TRBV21-1 to TRBJ1-1. TRBV21-1 is described as a pseudogene. This CDR3 is built from 13 residues.

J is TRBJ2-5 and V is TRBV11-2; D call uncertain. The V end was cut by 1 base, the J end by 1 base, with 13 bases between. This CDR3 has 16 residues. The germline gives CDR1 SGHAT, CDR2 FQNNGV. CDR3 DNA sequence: TGTGCCAGCAGCTTAGTCGTCTACAACAGCCAAGAGACCCAGTACTTC. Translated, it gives CASSLVVYNSQETQYF.